This is a list of T cell receptor beta chains from one sample in a study of T cell responses to AZD1222 COVID-19 vaccine. Produced via immunoSEQ multiplex PCR; TCRdb's table is partial and in-frame only. The sample lists 70,000 to 95,000 clones; roughly 89% were seen once. The sequencing here drew on peripheral blood, taken 28 days after the second AZD1222 dose. The receptor source for this set is an adult who received the AZD1222 COVID-19 vaccine. CDR3s include the opening cysteine and the closing phenylalanine or tryptophan. A D gene is named only where the DNA matches it firmly. Clone size is stated in some rows and not others, as once, few, many or a class when expanded.

D gene	V gene	clone size	J gene	CDR3 protein	CDR3 DNA
TRBD1	TRBV2	.	TRBJ1-1	CASSETGIEAFF	TGTGCCAGCAGCGAGACAGGGATTGAAGCTTTCTTT
TRBD1	TRBV13	.	TRBJ2-7	CASSASTGASEQYF	TGTGCCAGCAGCGCCTCGACAGGGGCCTCCGAGCAGTACTTC
TRBD1	TRBV5-6	.	TRBJ1-1	CASRRRQGEEAFF	TGTGCCAGCAGACGGAGACAGGGGGAAGAAGCTTTCTTT
.	TRBV18	.	TRBJ2-1	CASSPETVSSYNEQFF	TGTGCCAGCTCACCAGAGACAGTCAGCTCCTACAATGAGCAGTTCTTC
TRBD1	TRBV11-2	.	TRBJ1-2	CASSFSLGQGQGYTF	TGTGCCAGCAGCTTTAGCCTCGGACAGGGGCAGGGCTACACCTTC
TRBD1	TRBV5-1	.	TRBJ1-1	CASSEGQPMNTEAFF	TGCGCCAGCAGCGAGGGACAGCCTATGAACACTGAAGCTTTCTTT
TRBD2	TRBV5-4	once	TRBJ2-1	CASSFAGGSYNEQFF	TGTGCCAGCAGCTTCGCGGGGGGCTCCTACAATGAGCAGTTCTTC
.	TRBV19	.	TRBJ1-4	CASSIERAGTEKLFF	TGTGCCAGTAGTATAGAAAGGGCAGGGACTGAAAAACTGTTTTTT
TRBD1	TRBV3-1/TRBV3-2	.	TRBJ1-3	CASSYGTGSGNTIYF	TGTGCCAGCAGCTACGGGACAGGGAGTGGAAACACCATATATTTT
TRBD1	TRBV3-1/TRBV3-2	.	TRBJ1-4	CASSQAGGASNEKLFF	TGTGCCAGCAGCCAAGCAGGGGGCGCGTCTAATGAAAAACTGTTTTTT
.	TRBV7-9	.	TRBJ2-7	CASSFEQRYEQYF	TGTGCCAGCAGCTTTGAACAGAGGTACGAGCAGTACTTC
.	TRBV5-4	.	TRBJ1-6	CASRPNRDSPLHF	TGTGCCAGCAGACCCAACAGGGACTCACCCCTCCACTTT
.	TRBV9	.	TRBJ2-5	CASSVGPHRGLETQYF	TGTGCCAGCAGCGTAGGCCCCCATAGGGGATTGGAGACCCAGTACTTC
TRBD2	TRBV5-4	few	TRBJ2-1	CASSLGLAGGPTSNEQFF	TGTGCCAGCAGCTTGGGACTAGCGGGGGGGCCTACATCTAATGAGCAGTTCTTC
TRBD2	TRBV6-5	.	TRBJ2-1	CATEGLPPYNEQFF	TGTGCCACGGAGGGACTACCCCCCTACAATGAGCAGTTCTTC
.	TRBV2	.	TRBJ1-1	CASSEFPGRTEAFF	TGTGCCAGCAGTGAATTCCCGGGGAGGACTGAAGCTTTCTTT
.	TRBV18	.	TRBJ2-7	CASSPQASLSYEQYF	TGTGCCAGCTCACCACAGGCCAGTCTCTCCTACGAGCAGTACTTC
.	TRBV29-1	once	TRBJ1-1	CSVADWNTEAFF	TGCAGCGTTGCAGATTGGAACACTGAAGCTTTCTTT
.	TRBV11-2	.	TRBJ1-6	CASSTGTSPLHF	TGTGCCAGCAGCACAGGGACTTCACCCCTCCACTTT
TRBD1	TRBV7-9	.	TRBJ1-4	CASSLGTGGGEKLFF	TGTGCCAGCAGCTTGGGGACAGGGGGAGGTGAAAAACTGTTTTTT
TRBD2	TRBV18	.	TRBJ2-5	CASSPMGSGGSQETQYF	TGTGCCAGCTCACCAATGGGTAGCGGGGGATCACAAGAGACCCAGTACTTC
.	TRBV5-6	.	TRBJ1-2	CASSLVGGYTF	TGTGCCAGCAGCTTGGTAGGTGGCTACACCTTC
.	TRBV11-2	once	TRBJ1-1	CASSLVLRGETEAFF	TGTGCCAGCAGCTTAGTGCTTCGGGGGGAGACTGAAGCTTTCTTT
.	TRBV15	.	TRBJ2-7	CATSRDRVAAYEQYF	TGTGCCACCAGCAGAGACAGGGTAGCAGCCTACGAGCAGTACTTC
.	TRBV13	few	TRBJ1-2	CASSPYTSRGGYTF	TGTGCCAGCAGCCCCTATACATCGAGGGGTGGCTACACCTTC
.	TRBV11-2	.	TRBJ2-1	CASSPRQEVRNEQFF	TGTGCCAGCAGCCCGCGACAGGAGGTACGTAATGAGCAGTTCTTC
TRBD2	TRBV20-1	.	TRBJ2-4	CSASGEGKNIQYF	TGCAGTGCTAGTGGGGAGGGAAAAAACATTCAGTACTTC
TRBD1	TRBV4-1	.	TRBJ1-2	CASSQSPTGAPPGYTF	TGCGCCAGCAGCCAATCCCCAACAGGGGCCCCTCCTGGCTACACCTTC
.	TRBV19	.	TRBJ2-5	CASSQSQGTQYF	TGTGCCAGTAGTCAGAGCCAAGGGACCCAGTACTTC
.	TRBV5-6	.	TRBJ1-6	CASSWGRRLNSPLHF	TGTGCCAGCAGCTGGGGGAGGCGACTAAATTCACCCCTCCACTTT
TRBD2	TRBV7-8	.	TRBJ2-4	CASSLKSLAGGQTKNIQYF	TGTGCCAGCAGCTTAAAGTCCCTAGCGGGGGGGCAAACCAAAAACATTCAGTACTTC
.	TRBV4-2	.	TRBJ1-5	CASSQDAAQDQPQHF	TGTGCCAGCAGCCAAGATGCTGCACAGGATCAGCCCCAGCATTTT
TRBD1	TRBV6-5	.	TRBJ2-2	CASSQGDIPGELFF	TGTGCCAGCAGTCAGGGGGATATTCCCGGGGAGCTGTTTTTT
.	TRBV7-9	.	TRBJ2-7	CASSYQSGISYEQYF	TGTGCCAGCAGCTATCAATCCGGAATTTCCTACGAGCAGTACTTC
.	TRBV7-2	.	TRBJ2-7	CASSHSYEQYF	TGTGCCAGCAGCCACTCCTACGAGCAGTACTTC
.	TRBV19	.	TRBJ2-7	CASSANRVGDQYF	TGTGCCAGTAGTGCCAACAGGGTAGGAGATCAGTACTTC
.	TRBV7-3	once	TRBJ2-3	CASSLEGSRADTQYF	TGTGCCAGCAGCTTAGAGGGCTCAAGGGCAGATACGCAGTATTTT
.	TRBV2	.	TRBJ1-6	CASRAGPRNSPLHF	TGTGCCAGCAGGGCCGGGCCCCGAAATTCACCCCTCCACTTT
.	TRBV3-1/TRBV3-2	.	TRBJ1-1	CASENRGGGGTEAFF	TGTGCCAGCGAAAACAGAGGGGGAGGAGGCACTGAAGCTTTCTTT
.	TRBV2	.	TRBJ2-1	CASSQPYNEQFF	TGTGCCAGCAGTCAACCCTACAATGAGCAGTTCTTC
.	TRBV4-1	.	TRBJ1-3	CASSHTGMDSGNTIYF	TGCGCCAGCAGCCACACAGGGATGGACTCTGGAAACACCATATATTTT
TRBD1	TRBV19	few	TRBJ1-2	CASSPSWTGGWGYTF	TGTGCCAGTAGTCCCTCCTGGACAGGGGGCTGGGGCTACACCTTC
.	TRBV28	.	TRBJ2-5	CASGGRETQYF	TGTGCCAGCGGGGGTAGGGAGACCCAGTACTTC
.	TRBV7-7	.	TRBJ1-6	CASSLDQNSPLHF	TGTGCCAGCAGCTTAGATCAGAATTCACCCCTCCACTTT
.	TRBV6-6	.	TRBJ1-1	CASSTQIRNTEAFF	TGTGCCAGCAGTACGCAAATCAGGAACACTGAAGCTTTCTTT
TRBD2	TRBV9	.	TRBJ2-3	CASSTPTSGGAKHTQYF	TGTGCCAGCAGCACCCCCACTAGCGGGGGGGCCAAACATACGCAGTATTTT